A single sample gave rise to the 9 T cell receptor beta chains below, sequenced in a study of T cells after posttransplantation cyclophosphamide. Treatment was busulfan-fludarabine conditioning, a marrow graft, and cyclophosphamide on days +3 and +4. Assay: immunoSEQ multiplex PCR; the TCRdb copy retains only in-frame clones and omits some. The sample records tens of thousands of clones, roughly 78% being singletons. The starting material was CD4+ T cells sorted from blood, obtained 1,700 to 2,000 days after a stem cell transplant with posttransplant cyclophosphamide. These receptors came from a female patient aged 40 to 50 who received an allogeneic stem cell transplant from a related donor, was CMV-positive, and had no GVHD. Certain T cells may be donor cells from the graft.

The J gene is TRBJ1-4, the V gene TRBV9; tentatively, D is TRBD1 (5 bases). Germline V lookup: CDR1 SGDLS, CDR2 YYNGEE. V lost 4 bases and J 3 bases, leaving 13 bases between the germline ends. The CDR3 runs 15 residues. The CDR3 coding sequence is TGTGCCAGCAGCCCCACCCAGGGTTCTAATGAAAAACTGTTTTTT. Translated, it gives CASSPTQGSNEKLFF.

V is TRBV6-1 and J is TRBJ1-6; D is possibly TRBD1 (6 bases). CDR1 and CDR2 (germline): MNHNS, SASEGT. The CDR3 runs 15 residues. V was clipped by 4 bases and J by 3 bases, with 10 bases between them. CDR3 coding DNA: TGTGCCAGCAGTGTCGGGGACAACTATAATTCACCCCTCCACTTT. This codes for CASSVGDNYNSPLHF.

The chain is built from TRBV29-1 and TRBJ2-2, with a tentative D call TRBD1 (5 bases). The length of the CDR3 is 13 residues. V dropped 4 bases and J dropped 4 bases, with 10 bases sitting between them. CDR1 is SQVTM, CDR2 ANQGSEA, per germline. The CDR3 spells CSVVGPPTGELFF. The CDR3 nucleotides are TGCAGCGTTGTGGGGCCCCCCACCGGGGAGCTGTTTTTT.

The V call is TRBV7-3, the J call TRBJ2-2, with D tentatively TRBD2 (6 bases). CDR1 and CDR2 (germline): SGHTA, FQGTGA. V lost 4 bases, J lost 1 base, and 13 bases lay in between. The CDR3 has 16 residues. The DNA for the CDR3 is TGTGCCAGCAGCTCGGGGCGGGGTATGAACACCGGGGAGCTGTTTTTT. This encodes CASSSGRGMNTGELFF.

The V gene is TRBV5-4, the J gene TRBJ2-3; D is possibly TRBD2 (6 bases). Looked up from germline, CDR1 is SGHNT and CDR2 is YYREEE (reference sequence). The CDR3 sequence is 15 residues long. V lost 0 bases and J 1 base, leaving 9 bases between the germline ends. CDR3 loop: CASSLEGGGTDTQYF. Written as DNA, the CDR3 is TGTGCCAGCAGCTTGGAGGGCGGGGGCACAGATACGCAGTATTTT.

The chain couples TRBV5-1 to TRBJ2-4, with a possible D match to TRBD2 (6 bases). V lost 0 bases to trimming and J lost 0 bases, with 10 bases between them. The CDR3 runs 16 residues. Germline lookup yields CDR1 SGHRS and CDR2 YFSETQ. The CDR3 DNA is TGCGCCAGCAGCTTGGCAGAGGGACTAGCCAAAAACATTCAGTACTTC. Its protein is CASSLAEGLAKNIQYF. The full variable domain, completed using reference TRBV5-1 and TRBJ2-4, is KAGVTQTPRYLIKTRGQQVTLSCSPISGHRSVSWYQQTPGQGLQFLFEYFSETQRNKGNFPGRFSGRQFSNSRSEMNVSTLELGDSALYLCASSLAEGLAKNIQYFGAGTRLSVL.

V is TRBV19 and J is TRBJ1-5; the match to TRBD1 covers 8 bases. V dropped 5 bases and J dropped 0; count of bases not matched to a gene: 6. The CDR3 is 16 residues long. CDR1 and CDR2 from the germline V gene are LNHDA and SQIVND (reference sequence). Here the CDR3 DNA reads TGTGCCAGTAGTCCTCAGGGGGCGGTTAGCAATCAGCCCCAGCATTTT. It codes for CASSPQGAVSNQPQHF.

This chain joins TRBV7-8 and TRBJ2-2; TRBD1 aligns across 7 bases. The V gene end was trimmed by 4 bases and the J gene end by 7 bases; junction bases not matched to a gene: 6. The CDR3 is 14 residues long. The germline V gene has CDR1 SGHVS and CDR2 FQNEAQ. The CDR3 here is CASSSTGTVGELFF. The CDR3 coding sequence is TGTGCCAGCAGCTCGACAGGGACGGTCGGGGAGCTGTTTTTT.

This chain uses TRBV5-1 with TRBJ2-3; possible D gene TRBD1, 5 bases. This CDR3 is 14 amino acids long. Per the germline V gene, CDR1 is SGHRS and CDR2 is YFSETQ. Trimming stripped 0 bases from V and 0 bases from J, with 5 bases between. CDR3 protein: CASSLDRSTDTQYF. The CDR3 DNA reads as TGCGCCAGCAGCTTGGACAGGAGCACAGATACGCAGTATTTT.